The 7 T cell receptor beta chains below all came from one sample that was sequenced in a study of blood T cell repertoires in COVID-19. Produced via immunoSEQ multiplex PCR; TCRdb's table is partial and in-frame only. Here the sample spans more than 300,000 clones, about 90% being singletons. The source material was peripheral blood. The receptors come from a woman in her twenties or thirties with COVID-19, enrolled during active disease.

This sequence joins TRBV19 and TRBJ1-6; D ambiguous. Deletions cut 1 base from V and 6 bases from J, with 22 bases between. Germline loops: CDR1 LNHDA, CDR2 SQIVND (reference sequence). This CDR3 spans 19 amino acids. This CDR3 is CASSIATSASSRRNSPLHF. The CDR3 DNA reads TGTGCCAGTAGTATAGCCACTTCGGCTTCTAGTAGGCGTAATTCACCCCTCCACTTT.

This sequence joins TRBV19 and TRBJ1-5; D might be TRBD1 (6 bases). Trimming took off 7 bases at V and 7 bases at J, with 17 bases between the two ends. Germline V gene data show CDR1 as LNHDA and CDR2 as SQIVND (reference sequence). The CDR3 extends over 14 amino acids. This chain's CDR3 is CASKAGGRVQPQHF. As DNA, the CDR3 is TGTGCCAGTAAAGCGGGGGGGCGCGTCCAGCCCCAGCATTTT.

The V call is TRBV28, the J call TRBJ1-5; 7 nucleotides line up with TRBD1. CDR3 size: 15 residues. V shed 5 bases, J shed 3 bases, and the junction held 7 bases outside the gene matches. Germline V gene data show CDR1 as MDHEN and CDR2 as SYDVKM. The CDR3, as DNA: TGTGCCAGCAGTGAGCGGACAGGTCTCAATCAGCCCCAGCATTTT. Protein: CASSERTGLNQPQHF.

The rearrangement joins TRBV28 to TRBJ2-2, with 9 bases aligning to TRBD1. This CDR3 spans 19 amino acids. Germline V gene sequence: CDR1 MDHEN, CDR2 SYDVKM. V was pared by 3 bases and J by 4 bases, with 15 bases of the junction left unmatched. DNA for the CDR3: TGTGCCAGCAGTTTTCTTCCCCGGGACAGGGCAGTTTTCACCGGGGAGCTGTTTTTT. It codes for CASSFLPRDRAVFTGELFF. The whole variable domain, filled in from reference TRBV28 and TRBJ2-2, reads DVKVTQSSRYLVKRTGEKVFLECVQDMDHENMFWYRQDPGLGLRLIYFSYDVKMKEKGDIPEGYSVSREKKERFSLILESASTNQTSMYLCASSFLPRDRAVFTGELFFGEGSRLTVL.

This clone was detected many times. The rearrangement joins TRBV19 to TRBJ1-1, with a weak D call TRBD1 (5 bases). The V and J ends lost 3 bases and 8 bases respectively, with 13 bases between them. The CDR3 covers 13 residues. CDR1 is LNHDA and CDR2 is SQIVND in the germline V gene (reference sequence). CDR3 amino acids: CASSMGQAKEAFF. DNA of the CDR3: TGTGCCAGTAGTATGGGGCAGGCTAAAGAAGCTTTCTTT.

The rearrangement uses TRBV3-1 (or the pseudogene TRBV3-2) and TRBJ2-5; TRBD1 agrees at 7 bases. The V and J ends lost 4 bases and 4 bases, in that order; junction bases with no gene match: 3. Germline CDR1 reads LGHDT; CDR2 reads YNNKEL (reference sequence). The CDR3 sequence is 13 residues long. The CDR3 nucleotides read TGTGCCAGCAGCCCCCGGACAGGAGAGACCCAGTACTTC. Its translation is CASSPRTGETQYF.

This chain uses TRBV29-1 with TRBJ2-5, with 9 bases aligning to TRBD1. The CDR3 spans 12 residues. Germline lookup yields CDR1 SQVTM and CDR2 ANQGSEA. With 6 bases clipped from V and 6 bases from J, the junction kept 5 bases outside the gene matches. CDR3 in DNA: TGCAGCGTCCCGGGGACAGGGCAGACCCAGTACTTC. The encoded protein is CSVPGTGQTQYF.